This T cell receptor beta chain was captured in a study of T cell repertoires in cytomegalovirus infection. Study in general: Carrying CMV and the relevant HLA type showed in public TCR beta signatures. Study-level points and caveats: Public TCR beta family frequency separated CMV-and-HLA carriers, including in an independent cohort. HLA-C-restricted, CMV-specific TCR beta clonotypes were dominant ex vivo.

Trimming removed 5 bases at V and 1 base at J, with 17 bases between. The CDR3 runs 15 residues. Germline V gene data show CDR1 as DFQATT and CDR2 as SNEGSKA (reference sequence). There are a few counts of this clonotype. The antigen remains undetermined. TCRdb passed the reads through MiXCR, listing each CDR3 protein once. The sample yields approximately 400,000 distinct CDR3 sequences, under 40% seen once. Source material: PBMCs. This clonotype was obtained from a human donor in good health (CMV status not recorded). Some clones in this sample may be carry-over from other donors' samples. This sequence joins TRBV20-1 and TRBJ1-1, with D possibly being TRBD1 (5 bases). This CDR3 reads CSAAPYTDTNTEAFF. DNA of the CDR3: TGCAGTGCTGCCCCCTACACGGACACGAACACTGAAGCTTTCTTT.